The 25 T cell receptor beta chains in this list originate from one sample, sequenced in a study of blood T cell repertoires in COVID-19. Clones were sequenced by immunoSEQ multiplex PCR, and TCRdb holds only the in-frame ones, with some missing. The sample lists about 150,000 clones; approximately 87% were seen once. The sample comprised peripheral blood. The receptors here all came from a human donor in a cohort sampled during active COVID-19.

The chain combines TRBV19 with TRBJ2-1, with TRBD1 identical over 9 bases. This CDR3 region has 16 residues. CDR1 LNHDA and CDR2 SQIVND come from the germline V gene (reference sequence). J gave up 7 bases and V 3 bases, and 10 bases lay outside the gene matches. The CDR3 region is CASSIGRDRDTNEQFF. DNA for the CDR3: TGTGCCAGTAGTATTGGGCGGGACAGGGATACGAATGAGCAGTTCTTC. The whole variable domain, remainder taken from reference TRBV19 and TRBJ2-1, is DGGITQSPKYLFRKEGQNVTLSCEQNLNHDAMYWYRQDPGQGLRLIYYSQIVNDFQKGDIAEGYSVSREKKESFPLTVTSAQKNPTAFYLCASSIGRDRDTNEQFFGPGTRLTVL.

The table lists this clone with a count of one. V and J are TRBV6-2 or TRBV6-3 and TRBJ1-5; no reliable D call. The ends were cut back, 2 bases at V and 3 bases at J, with 8 bases in the middle. This CDR3 spans 14 amino acids. CDR1 is MNHEY, CDR2 SVGEGT, per germline. The CDR3 nucleotides are TGTGCCAGCAGTTACCGACACCACAATCAGCCCCAGCATTTT. Its protein is CASSYRHHNQPQHF.

This chain joins TRBV9 and TRBJ2-5; 15 bases fit TRBD2. Per germline, CDR1 SGDLS and CDR2 YYNGEE. V gave up 4 bases and J gave up 1 base; unmatched junction bases: 8. This CDR3 region has 18 residues. The CDR3 DNA follows: TGTGCCAGCAGCTTGGGACTAGCGGGAGGTCCCAGCCAAGAGACCCAGTACTTC. Translation: CASSLGLAGGPSQETQYF.

The chain is built from TRBV9 and TRBJ1-1, with D uncertain. CDR3 length: 12 amino acids. From germline, CDR1 is SGDLS and CDR2 YYNGEE. Trimming shortened V by 3 bases and J by 6 bases, and 9 bases separated the two germline ends. CDR3 amino acids: CASSAVRSEAFF. In nucleotides, the CDR3 is TGTGCCAGCAGCGCGGTGAGGTCTGAAGCTTTCTTT.

Details on this clone: The germline gene is not matched at one end of the junction; a read error may be the cause. This chain joins TRBV2 and TRBJ2-2, with D unclear. The V gene's germline CDR1 is SNHLY and CDR2 FYNNEI. CDR3 length equals 15 residues. CDR3 amino acids: CASSQTPSNIGELFF. CDR3 nucleotides: TGTGCCAGCAGTCAGACACCCTCGAACATCGGGGAGCTGTTTTTT. The full variable domain, its missing parts supplied by reference TRBV2 and TRBJ2-2, is EPEVTQTPSHQVTQMGQEVILRCVPISNHLYFYWYRQILGQKVEFLVSFYNNEISEKSEIFDDQFSVERPDGSNFTLKIRSTKLEDSAMYFCASSQTPSNIGELFFGEGSRLTVL.

CDR3 residues: CASTSGGSLTDTQYF. The DNA for the CDR3 is TGTGCCAGCACCTCAGGTGGGTCCCTCACAGATACGCAGTATTTT. The chain carries TRBV7-3 and TRBJ2-3; D unclear. Germline CDR1 is SGHTA and CDR2 is FQGTGA. This CDR3 spans 15 amino acids. V was pared by 7 bases and J by 2 bases, with 16 bases between.

The chain combines TRBV11-2 with TRBJ2-7, with TRBD2 as a possible D gene (5 bases). Germline assignment: CDR1 SGHAT and CDR2 FQNNGV. Trimming removed 5 bases from V and 0 bases from J, with 11 bases in between. The CDR3 covers 14 residues. As DNA, the CDR3 is TGTGCCAGCAGCGAACGGGGTGCCTCCTACGAGCAGTACTTC. Translation gives CASSERGASYEQYF.

The chain couples TRBV27 to TRBJ2-7; D is possibly TRBD2 (6 bases). The CDR3 has 14 amino acids. Germline loops: CDR1 MNHEY, CDR2 SMNVEV (reference sequence). Trimming removed 4 bases from V and 5 bases from J, with 15 bases in between. The CDR3 bases are TGTGCCAGCAGTTACTCAGGGAGGCCGCACGAGCAGTACTTC. It codes for CASSYSGRPHEQYF.

The rearrangement uses TRBV21-1 and TRBJ1-1; whether TRBD1, the table's D call, matches the DNA was not checked. TRBV21-1 is annotated as a pseudogene. The CDR3 spans 15 residues. In nucleotides, the CDR3 is TGTGCCAGCAGCAAAAGTTACAGCCAGAACACTGAAGCTTTCTTT. Amino acids: CASSKSYSQNTEAFF.

The chain combines TRBV2 with TRBJ1-1; no reliable D call. The CDR3 loop spans 12 amino acids. Germline V gives CDR1 SNHLY, CDR2 FYNNEI. Trimming removed 8 bases at V and 11 bases at J, with 18 bases between. The CDR3 nucleotides are TGTGCCAGCTTTTTCGGTAACCTAGATGCTTTCTTT. As protein: CASFFGNLDAFF.

The rearrangement uses TRBV5-4 and TRBJ1-1; TRBD1 matches at 7 bases. CDR1 SGHNT and CDR2 YYREEE come from the germline V gene (reference sequence). V gave up 0 bases and J gave up 1 base; unmatched junction bases: 3. The CDR3 contains 15 residues. CDR3 residues: CASSLADRPNTEAFF. Here the CDR3 DNA reads TGTGCCAGCAGCTTGGCGGACAGGCCGAACACTGAAGCTTTCTTT. Full variable domain (rest looked up from reference TRBV5-4 and TRBJ1-1): ETGVTQSPTHLIKTRGQQVTLRCSSQSGHNTVSWYQQALGQGPQFIFQYYREEENGRGNFPPRFSGLQFPNYSSELNVNALELDDSALYLCASSLADRPNTEAFFGQGTRLTVV.

This clone was observed a handful of times. This chain uses TRBV4-1 with TRBJ1-4, with D possibly TRBD1 on 5 matching bases. The CDR3 is made up of 16 amino acids. V lost 2 bases to trimming and J lost 5 bases, with 15 bases between them. Germline V gene lookup returns CDR1 MGHRA and CDR2 YSYEKL. The CDR3 reads CASSQYPQGRNEKLFF. The CDR3 DNA sequence: TGCGCCAGCAGCCAATACCCCCAGGGTAGGAATGAAAAACTGTTTTTT.

The J gene is TRBJ2-3, the V gene TRBV5-1, with D tentatively TRBD2 (6 bases). From germline, CDR1 is SGHRS and CDR2 YFSETQ. The CDR3 length is 14 residues. Trimming stripped 0 bases from V and 5 bases from J, with 10 bases between. CDR3 loop: CASSLAGVGDTQYF. CDR3 coding DNA: TGCGCCAGCAGCTTGGCGGGAGTGGGAGATACGCAGTATTTT. The full variable domain, rest sourced from reference TRBV5-1 and TRBJ2-3, is KAGVTQTPRYLIKTRGQQVTLSCSPISGHRSVSWYQQTPGQGLQFLFEYFSETQRNKGNFPGRFSGRQFSNSRSEMNVSTLELGDSALYLCASSLAGVGDTQYFGPGTRLTVL.

The rearrangement links TRBV5-5 to TRBJ1-4; tentative D call: TRBD1 (5 bases). The CDR3 length is 14 residues. V was pared by 0 bases and J by 7 bases, with 10 bases between. Germline assignment: CDR1 SGHKS and CDR2 YYEKEE (reference sequence). The CDR3 loop reads CASSLGQGGEKLFF. CDR3 sequence (DNA): TGTGCCAGCAGCTTGGGGCAGGGCGGTGAAAAACTGTTTTTT.

The CDR3: CASSPSGEKLFF. The CDR3 nucleotides read TGTGCCAGCTCACCCTCCGGTGAAAAACTGTTTTTT. This sequence joins TRBV18 and TRBJ1-4; D is uncertain. This CDR3 is 12 amino acids long. V lost 3 bases and J lost 7, with 6 bases in between. Germline assignment: CDR1 KGHSH and CDR2 LQKENI.

V is TRBV19 and J is TRBJ1-2; D gene uncertain. This CDR3 comprises 14 residues. CDR1 is LNHDA and CDR2 is SQIVND in the germline V gene (reference sequence). V lost 7 bases to trimming and J lost 4 bases, with 16 bases between them. The CDR3 region is CASTSRREGYGYTF. The CDR3 DNA is TGTGCCAGTACCTCAAGGAGGGAAGGCTATGGCTACACCTTC. Full variable domain (rest looked up from reference TRBV19 and TRBJ1-2): DGGITQSPKYLFRKEGQNVTLSCEQNLNHDAMYWYRQDPGQGLRLIYYSQIVNDFQKGDIAEGYSVSREKKESFPLTVTSAQKNPTAFYLCASTSRREGYGYTFGSGTRLTVV.

This chain joins TRBV7-2 and TRBJ2-7, with D possibly TRBD2 on 5 matching bases. The V gene lost 2 bases and the J gene lost 0 bases, with 8 bases spanning the gap. The CDR3 is 14 amino acids. Germline lookup yields CDR1 SGHTA and CDR2 FQGNSA. In nucleotides, the CDR3 is TGTGCCAGCAGCTTATCGGCGGGCTCCTACGAGCAGTACTTC. Translating it yields CASSLSAGSYEQYF.

The chain combines TRBV6-5 with TRBJ1-5; D is undetermined. CDR1 and CDR2 from the germline V gene are MNHEY and SVGAGI. V was cut by 4 bases and J by 6 bases, with 10 bases left in between. The CDR3 runs to 13 residues. The CDR3 DNA reads TGTGCCAGCAGTTCCAACATGGTTCAGCCCCAGCATTTT. This gives the protein CASSSNMVQPQHF.

The gene calls are TRBV2 and TRBJ2-5; D is unresolved. CDR3 length: 12 residues. Trimming removed 7 bases at V and 4 bases at J, with 10 bases between. Germline assignment: CDR1 SNHLY and CDR2 FYNNEI. Here the CDR3 DNA reads TGTGCCAGCACGACTTTCCCAGAGACCCAGTACTTC. This gives the protein CASTTFPETQYF.

This chain uses TRBV5-1 with TRBJ2-1; 12 nucleotides agree with TRBD2. Germline CDR1 and CDR2: SGHRS and YFSETQ. V shed 2 bases and J 4 bases; nucleotides not matched to a gene: 1. CDR3 length: 15 amino acids. Here the CDR3 reads CASSLTSGRYNEQFF. The CDR3 DNA sequence: TGCGCCAGCAGCTTAACTAGCGGGAGGTACAATGAGCAGTTCTTC.

As DNA, the CDR3 is TGTGCCAGCAGTGAATGGACAGGGGGGCAGGAGACCCAGTACTTC. Amino acid sequence: CASSEWTGGQETQYF. The rearrangement joins TRBV25-1 to TRBJ2-5; 10 nucleotides agree with TRBD1. This CDR3 has 15 residues. Germline CDR1 is MGHDK and CDR2 is SYGVNS. Trimming cost V 1 base and J 5 bases; bases outside gene matches: 4.

The chain couples TRBV11-2 to TRBJ1-4, with TRBD1 matching over 11 bases. Germline CDR1 and CDR2: SGHAT and FQNNGV. With 3 bases clipped from V and 7 bases from J, the junction kept 7 bases outside the gene matches. The CDR3 spans 16 residues. The DNA of the CDR3 is TGTGCCAGCAGCTTGAATGCCGGGACAGGGGGTGAAAAACTGTTTTTT. Its protein is CASSLNAGTGGEKLFF.

The genes are TRBV11-2 and TRBJ2-3; unclear D gene. Germline CDR1 is SGHAT and CDR2 is FQNNGV. The length of the CDR3 is 14 residues. Trimming stripped 0 bases from V and 1 base from J, with 5 bases between. The CDR3 DNA is TGTGCCAGCAGCTTAGACCGTGGCACAGATACGCAGTATTTT. This encodes CASSLDRGTDTQYF.

The chain is built from TRBV7-7 and TRBJ2-5, with a possible D match to TRBD2 (6 bases). V dropped 3 bases and J dropped 7 bases, with 9 bases sitting between them. This CDR3 contains 12 residues. Germline V gene lookup returns CDR1 SSHAT and CDR2 FNYEAQ (reference sequence). CDR3 sequence: CASSLAGGTQYF. The CDR3 DNA reads as TGTGCCAGCAGCTTGGCCGGGGGGACCCAGTACTTC.

The gene calls are TRBV6-5 and TRBJ1-5; TRBD1 might be the D (6 bases). Germline-derived CDR1 and CDR2 are MNHEY and SVGAGI. This CDR3 is built from 14 residues. The V end lost 6 bases, the J end lost 3 bases, and 12 bases lay between the germline ends. CDR3 DNA: TGTGCCAGCAGCCTCACAGGGTACAATCAGCCCCAGCATTTT. Translating gives CASSLTGYNQPQHF.